This note documents a single TCR beta chain sequence. Other nucleotide sequences in the sample specify the same CDR3. The data belong to a study of blood T cell repertoires in COVID-19. Study context: COVID-19 samples from acute and convalescent phases originated in the United States, Italy and Spain. T cells, B-cell-depleted T cells, or PBMCs supplied cDNA or gDNA.

V trimming: 0 bases; J trimming: 0 bases; junction bases outside the gene matches: 2. Germline V gene sequence: CDR1 SGHRS, CDR2 YFSETQ. This CDR3 contains 16 residues. In the original analysis: The authors estimated nucleated cell counts from reference gene primer amplification. Measured with immunoSEQ multiplex PCR; TCRdb has only the in-frame clones, and not every one. The V and J calls and clone size were taken over from that table, and D and trimming were inferred from the DNA. The sample lists around 260,000 clones, around four fifths occurring once. The genes are TRBV5-1 and TRBJ2-1; 8 bases fit TRBD2. Sequenced: peripheral blood. This clonotype was sampled from a man between 60 and 70 years old who had recovered from COVID-19. CDR3 nucleotides: TGCGCCAGCAGCTTGGGCGGGGGGAGCTCCTACAATGAGCAGTTCTTC. It is translated as CASSLGGGSSYNEQFF.